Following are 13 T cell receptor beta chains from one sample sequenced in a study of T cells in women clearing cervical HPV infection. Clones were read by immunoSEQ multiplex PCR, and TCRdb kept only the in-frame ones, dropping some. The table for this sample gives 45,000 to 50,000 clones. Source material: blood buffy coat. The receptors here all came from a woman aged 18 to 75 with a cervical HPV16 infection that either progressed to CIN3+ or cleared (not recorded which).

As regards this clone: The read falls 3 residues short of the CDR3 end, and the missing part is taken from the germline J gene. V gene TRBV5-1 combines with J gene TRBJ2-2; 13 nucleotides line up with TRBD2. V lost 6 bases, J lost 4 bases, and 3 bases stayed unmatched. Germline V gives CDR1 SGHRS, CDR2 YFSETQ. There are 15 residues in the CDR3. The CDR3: CASTGTSGITGELFF. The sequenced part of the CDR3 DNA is TGCGCCAGCACCGGGACTAGCGGGATCACCGGGGAG.

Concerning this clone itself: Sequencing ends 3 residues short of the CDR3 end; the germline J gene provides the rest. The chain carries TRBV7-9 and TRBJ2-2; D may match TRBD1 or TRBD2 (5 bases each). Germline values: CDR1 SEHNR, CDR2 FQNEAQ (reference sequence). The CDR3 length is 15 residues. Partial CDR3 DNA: TGTGCCAGCAGCTGGGGAGAATCTGGGGCCAACGTG. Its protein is CASSWGESGANV. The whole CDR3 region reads CASSWGESGANVLFF.

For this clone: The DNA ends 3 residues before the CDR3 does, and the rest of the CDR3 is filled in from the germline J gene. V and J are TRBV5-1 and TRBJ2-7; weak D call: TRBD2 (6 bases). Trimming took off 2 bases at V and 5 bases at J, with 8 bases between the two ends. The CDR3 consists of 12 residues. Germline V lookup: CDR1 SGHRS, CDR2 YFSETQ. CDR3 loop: CASSFGGDEQYF. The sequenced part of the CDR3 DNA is TGCGCCAGCAGCTTTGGAGGGGACGAG.

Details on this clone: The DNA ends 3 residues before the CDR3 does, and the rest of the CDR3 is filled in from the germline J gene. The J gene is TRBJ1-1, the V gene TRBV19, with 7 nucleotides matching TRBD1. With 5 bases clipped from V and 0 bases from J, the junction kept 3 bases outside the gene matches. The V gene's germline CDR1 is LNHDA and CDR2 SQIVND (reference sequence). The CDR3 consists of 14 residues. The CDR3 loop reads CASSFDRVNTEAFF. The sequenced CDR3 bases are TGTGCCAGTAGTTTCGACAGGGTGAACACTGAA.

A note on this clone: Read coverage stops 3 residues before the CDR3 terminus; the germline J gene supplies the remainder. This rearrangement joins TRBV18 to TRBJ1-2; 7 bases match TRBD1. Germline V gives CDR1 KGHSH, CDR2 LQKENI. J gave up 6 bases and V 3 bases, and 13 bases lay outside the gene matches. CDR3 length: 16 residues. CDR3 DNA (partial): TGTGCCAGCTCACCGACCTCACAGGGGACCGGTCATGGC. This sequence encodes CASSPTSQGTGHG. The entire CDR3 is CASSPTSQGTGHGYTF.

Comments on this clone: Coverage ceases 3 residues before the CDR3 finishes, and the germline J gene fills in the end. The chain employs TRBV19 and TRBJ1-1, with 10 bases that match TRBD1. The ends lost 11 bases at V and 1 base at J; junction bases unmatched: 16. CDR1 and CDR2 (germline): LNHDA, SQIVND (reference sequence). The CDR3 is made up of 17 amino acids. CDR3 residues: CASSAGTGAAKNTEAFF. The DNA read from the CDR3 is TGTGCCTCATCTGCCGGGACAGGGGCTGCTAAGAACACTGAA.

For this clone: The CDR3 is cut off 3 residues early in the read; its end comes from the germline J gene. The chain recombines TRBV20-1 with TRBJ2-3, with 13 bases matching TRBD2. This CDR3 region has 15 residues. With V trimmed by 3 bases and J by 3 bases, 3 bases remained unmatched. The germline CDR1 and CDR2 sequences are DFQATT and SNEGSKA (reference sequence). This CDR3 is CSARAGLAGTDTQYF. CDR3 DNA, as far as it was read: TGCAGTGCTAGGGCGGGACTAGCGGGAACAGATACG.

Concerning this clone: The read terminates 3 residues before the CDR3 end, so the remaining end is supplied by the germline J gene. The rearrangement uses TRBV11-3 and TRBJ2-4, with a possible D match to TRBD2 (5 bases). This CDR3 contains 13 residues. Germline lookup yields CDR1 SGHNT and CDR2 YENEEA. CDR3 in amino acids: CASSGGAGETQYF. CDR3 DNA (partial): TGTGCCAGCAGCGGAGGAGCAGGCGAGACT.

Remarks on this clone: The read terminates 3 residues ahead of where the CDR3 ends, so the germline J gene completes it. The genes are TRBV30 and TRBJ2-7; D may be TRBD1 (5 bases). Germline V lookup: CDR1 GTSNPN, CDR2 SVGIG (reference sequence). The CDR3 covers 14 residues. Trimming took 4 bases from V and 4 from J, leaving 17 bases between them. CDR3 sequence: CAWKRSGPIYEQYF. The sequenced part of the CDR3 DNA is TGTGCCTGGAAAAGGTCAGGGCCCATATACGAG.

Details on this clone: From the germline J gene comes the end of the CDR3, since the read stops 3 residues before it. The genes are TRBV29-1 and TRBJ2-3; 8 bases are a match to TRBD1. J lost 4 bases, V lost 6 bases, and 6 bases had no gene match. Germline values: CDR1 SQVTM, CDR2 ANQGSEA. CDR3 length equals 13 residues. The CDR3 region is CSVGQGAADTQYF. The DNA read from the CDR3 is TGCAGCGTAGGGCAGGGGGCTGCAGATACG.

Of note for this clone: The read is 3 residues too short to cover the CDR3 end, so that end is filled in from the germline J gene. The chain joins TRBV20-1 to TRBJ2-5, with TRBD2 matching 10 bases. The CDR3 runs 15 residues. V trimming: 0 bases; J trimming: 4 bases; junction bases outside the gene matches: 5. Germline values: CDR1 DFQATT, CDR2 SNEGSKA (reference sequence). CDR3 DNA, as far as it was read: TGCAGTGCTAGAGATCCAGCGGGGGGGTTAGAGACC. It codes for CSARDPAGGLET. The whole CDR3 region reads CSARDPAGGLETQYF.

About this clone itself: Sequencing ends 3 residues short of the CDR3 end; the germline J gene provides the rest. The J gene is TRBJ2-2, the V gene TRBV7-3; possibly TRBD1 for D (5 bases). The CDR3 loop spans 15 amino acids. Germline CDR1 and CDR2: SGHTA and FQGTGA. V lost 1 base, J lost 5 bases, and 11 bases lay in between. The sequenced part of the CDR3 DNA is TGTGCCAGCAGCTTAAATAAGGGGCCGACCGGGGAG. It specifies CASSLNKGPTGE. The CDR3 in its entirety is CASSLNKGPTGELFF.

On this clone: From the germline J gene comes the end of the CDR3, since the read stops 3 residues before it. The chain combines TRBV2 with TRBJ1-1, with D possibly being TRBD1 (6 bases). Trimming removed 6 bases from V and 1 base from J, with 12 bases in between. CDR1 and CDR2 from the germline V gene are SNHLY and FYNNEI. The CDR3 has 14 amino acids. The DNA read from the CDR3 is TGTGCCAGCAGGGAATACAGGGAGAACACTGAA. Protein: CASREYRENTE. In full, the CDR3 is CASREYRENTEAFF. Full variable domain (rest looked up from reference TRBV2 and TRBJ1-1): EPEVTQTPSHQVTQMGQEVILRCVPISNHLYFYWYRQILGQKVEFLVSFYNNEISEKSEIFDDQFSVERPDGSNFTLKIRSTKLEDSAMYFCASREYRENTEAFFGQGTRLTVV.